This T cell receptor beta chain was identified during a study of cytomegalovirus exposure and HLA in healthy donors. It was with 60 Vbeta and 13 Jbeta primers that the PCR ran. Assay: immunoSEQ multiplex PCR; the TCRdb copy retains only in-frame clones and omits some. The sample table includes about 110,000 clones. It was healthy bone marrow donors who served as donors. General study points: Later work associated fewer than 20,000 TCR beta sequences with HLA alleles at 0.05 false discovery rate.

As concerns this clone: No antigen is known for it. One end of the junction is discordant with germline, which a read error may explain.

This CDR3 region has 15 residues. CDR1 is SGHTA and CDR2 is FQGNSA in the germline V gene. The chain combines TRBV7-2 with TRBJ2-3, with 7 positions matching TRBD1. Sequenced material: PBMCs. This clonotype was obtained from a man aged 25 to 40 in good health and CMV-seronegative. The CDR3 region is CASSLAAGGLDTRYF. CDR3 nucleotides: TGTGCCAGCAGCTTAGCGGCAGGGGGTCTAGATACGCGGTATTTT.